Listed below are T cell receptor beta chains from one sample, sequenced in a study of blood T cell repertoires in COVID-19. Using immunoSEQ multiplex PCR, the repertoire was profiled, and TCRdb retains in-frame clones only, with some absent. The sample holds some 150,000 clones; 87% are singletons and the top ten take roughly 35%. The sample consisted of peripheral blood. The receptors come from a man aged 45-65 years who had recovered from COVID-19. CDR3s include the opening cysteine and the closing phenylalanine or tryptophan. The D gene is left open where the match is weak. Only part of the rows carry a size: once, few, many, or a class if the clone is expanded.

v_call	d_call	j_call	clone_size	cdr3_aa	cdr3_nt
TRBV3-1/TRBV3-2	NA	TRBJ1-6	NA	CASSQAGVNSPLHF	TGTGCCAGCAGCCAGGCCGGGGTAAATTCACCCCTCCACTTT
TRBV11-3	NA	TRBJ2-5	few	CASSLGLSTGGETQYF	TGTGCCAGCAGCTTAGGACTCTCAACCGGAGGAGAGACCCAGTACTTC
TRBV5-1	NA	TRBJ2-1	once	CASSFNNEQFF	TGCGCCAGCAGCTTCAACAATGAGCAGTTCTTC
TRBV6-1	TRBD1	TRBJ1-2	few	CASSETGVDGYTF	TGTGCCAGCAGTGAGACAGGGGTGGATGGCTACACCTTC
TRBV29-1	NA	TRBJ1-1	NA	CSVDASGRAFF	TGCAGCGTTGATGCTTCCGGGAGGGCTTTCTTT
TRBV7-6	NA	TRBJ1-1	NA	CASSPLVPISRPLMNTEAFF	TGTGCCAGCAGCCCATTAGTCCCCATTTCGCGTCCCCTAATGAACACTGAAGCTTTCTTT
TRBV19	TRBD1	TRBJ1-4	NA	CASSPGQGEGEKLFF	TGTGCCAGTAGTCCCGGACAGGGGGAGGGTGAAAAACTGTTTTTT
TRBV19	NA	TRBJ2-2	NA	CASSIAGFAGELFF	TGTGCCAGTAGTATAGCAGGGTTTGCCGGGGAGCTGTTTTTT
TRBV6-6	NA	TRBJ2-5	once	CASSSKSKGSQETQYF	TGTGCCAGCAGTTCCAAGTCGAAAGGGAGTCAAGAGACCCAGTACTTC
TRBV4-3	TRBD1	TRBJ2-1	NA	CASSRLGQGVLYEQFF	TGCGCCAGCAGCCGGTTAGGACAGGGGGTTCTGTATGAGCAGTTCTTC
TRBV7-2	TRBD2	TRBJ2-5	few	CASSSSGTSLLKQETQYF	TGTGCCAGCAGCTCATCCGGGACTAGCTTACTCAAACAAGAGACCCAGTACTTC
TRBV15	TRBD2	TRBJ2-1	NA	CATSRASGNHNEQFF	TGTGCCACCAGCAGAGCTAGCGGCAATCACAATGAGCAGTTCTTC
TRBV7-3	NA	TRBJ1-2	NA	CASSLSGGYNYGYTF	TGTGCCAGCAGCTTAAGTGGGGGGTATAACTATGGCTACACCTTC
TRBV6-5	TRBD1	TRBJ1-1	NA	CASKSTGTAFF	TGTGCCAGCAAATCGACAGGGACGGCTTTCTTT
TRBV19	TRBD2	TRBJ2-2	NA	CASISGGFTGELFF	TGTGCCAGTATTAGCGGGGGGTTCACCGGGGAGCTGTTTTTT
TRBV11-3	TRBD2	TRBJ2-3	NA	CASSPRTSGGASDTQYF	TGTGCCAGCAGCCCCCGGACTAGCGGGGGGGCCTCAGATACGCAGTATTTT
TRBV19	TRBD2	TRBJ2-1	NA	CASLRSSGGLYSYNEQFF	TGTGCCAGTTTAAGGTCTAGCGGGGGCCTCTACTCCTACAATGAGCAGTTCTTC